These T cell receptor beta chains were read from a single sample in a study of T cell repertoires in cytomegalovirus infection. TCRdb independently ran MiXCR on the reads; one entry per CDR3 protein. The sample carries about 530,000 distinct CDR3 sequences, around 27% recorded once. The sample taken for sequencing was PBMCs. The receptors were gathered from a human donor in good health (CMV status not recorded). Some clones in this sample may be carry-over from other donors' samples. The CDR3 runs from the conserved cysteine through the conserved F or W. The D gene is left open where the match is weak. Part of the rows lack a size; the others show once, few, many or a class for expanded clones.

d_gene: -
v_gene: TRBV18
abundance: -
j_gene: TRBJ2-2
len: 13
CDR3aa: CASSPPNLDLVFF
CDR3nt: TGTGCCAGCTCACCACCGAATCTGGACTTGGTGTTTTTT

d_gene: -
v_gene: TRBV5-1
abundance: -
j_gene: TRBJ2-3
len: 15
CDR3aa: CASSLTEAKRDTQYF
CDR3nt: TGCGCCAGCAGCTTGACTGAGGCTAAACGCGATACGCAGTATTTT

d_gene: -
v_gene: TRBV7-4
abundance: once
j_gene: TRBJ2-2
len: 15
CDR3aa: CASSFEPPNTGELFF
CDR3nt: TGTGCCAGCAGCTTTGAGCCTCCTAACACCGGGGAGCTGTTTTTT

d_gene: TRBD1
v_gene: TRBV7-6
abundance: -
j_gene: TRBJ1-1
len: 15
CDR3aa: CASSLYQGANTEAFF
CDR3nt: TGTGCCAGCAGCTTATATCAGGGGGCGAACACTGAAGCTTTCTTT

d_gene: -
v_gene: TRBV7-9
abundance: few
j_gene: TRBJ2-3
len: 15
CDR3aa: CASSPRWGGEDTQYF
CDR3nt: TGTGCCAGCAGCCCCCGATGGGGTGGGGAAGATACGCAGTATTTT

d_gene: TRBD2
v_gene: TRBV15
abundance: -
j_gene: TRBJ2-1
len: 20
CDR3aa: CATSSLPGLAAVGLFNEQFF
CDR3nt: TGTGCCACCAGCAGTCTACCGGGACTAGCGGCAGTGGGTCTTTTCAATGAGCAGTTCTTC

d_gene: TRBD2
v_gene: TRBV27
abundance: -
j_gene: TRBJ2-3
len: 13
CDR3aa: CASTKGRADTQYF
CDR3nt: TGTGCCAGCACCAAAGGGAGGGCAGATACGCAGTATTTT

d_gene: -
v_gene: TRBV5-1
abundance: once
j_gene: TRBJ2-3
len: 16
CDR3aa: CASSLGGQHRTDTQYF
CDR3nt: TGCGCCAGCAGCTTGGGAGGGCAGCATAGGACAGATACGCAGTATTTT

d_gene: TRBD2
v_gene: TRBV11-3
abundance: few
j_gene: TRBJ2-1
len: 17
CDR3aa: CASSPSLAGGAYNEQFF
CDR3nt: TGTGCCAGCAGCCCCTCCCTGGCGGGGGGGGCCTACAATGAGCAGTTCTTC

d_gene: -
v_gene: TRBV7-8
abundance: many
j_gene: TRBJ1-1
len: 17
CDR3aa: CASISYRRRAGGTEAFF
CDR3nt: TGTGCCAGCATCTCTTATAGGAGGAGGGCGGGGGGCACTGAAGCTTTCTTT

d_gene: -
v_gene: TRBV19
abundance: -
j_gene: TRBJ1-5
len: 13
CDR3aa: CASSRGDTQPQHF
CDR3nt: TGTGCCAGTAGTCGTGGGGACACTCAGCCCCAGCATTTT

d_gene: -
v_gene: TRBV4-2
abundance: -
j_gene: TRBJ2-2
len: 17
CDR3aa: CASSPRASSSNTGELFF
CDR3nt: TGTGCCAGCAGCCCGCGGGCTAGCAGTTCGAACACCGGGGAGCTGTTTTTT

d_gene: -
v_gene: TRBV6-8
abundance: -
j_gene: TRBJ1-5
len: 13
CDR3aa: CASNGGSNQPQHF
CDR3nt: TGTGCCAGCAATGGAGGCAGCAATCAGCCCCAGCATTTT

d_gene: TRBD1
v_gene: TRBV6-5
abundance: few
j_gene: TRBJ1-2
len: 14
CDR3aa: CASRTTGANYGYTF
CDR3nt: TGTGCCAGCAGAACGACAGGGGCTAACTATGGCTACACCTTC

d_gene: -
v_gene: TRBV7-2
abundance: many
j_gene: TRBJ2-3
len: 15
CDR3aa: CASSSRAMRTDTQYF
CDR3nt: TGTGCCAGCAGCTCCCGTGCGATGAGGACAGATACGCAGTATTTT

d_gene: -
v_gene: TRBV7-8
abundance: -
j_gene: TRBJ2-7
len: 14
CDR3aa: CASSPNELALGQYF
CDR3nt: TGTGCCAGCAGCCCAAATGAACTGGCTTTGGGGCAGTACTTC

d_gene: -
v_gene: TRBV12-3/TRBV12-4
abundance: few
j_gene: TRBJ2-5
len: 13
CDR3aa: CASSSNREETQYF
CDR3nt: TGTGCCAGCAGTTCTAACAGGGAAGAGACCCAGTACTTC

d_gene: TRBD2
v_gene: TRBV11-3
abundance: -
j_gene: TRBJ2-5
len: 13
CDR3aa: CASSQGLEQTQYF
CDR3nt: TGTGCCAGCAGCCAGGGACTAGAACAGACCCAGTACTTC

d_gene: TRBD2
v_gene: TRBV6-2/TRBV6-3
abundance: -
j_gene: TRBJ2-1
len: 17
CDR3aa: CASSYRPTSGGGDEQFF
CDR3nt: TGTGCCAGCAGTTACCGCCCTACTAGCGGGGGGGGCGACGAGCAGTTCTTC

d_gene: TRBD2
v_gene: TRBV11-3
abundance: -
j_gene: TRBJ2-1
len: 15
CDR3aa: CASSSRSGTYNEQFF
CDR3nt: TGTGCCAGCAGCTCGCGTAGCGGGACCTACAATGAGCAGTTCTTC

d_gene: -
v_gene: TRBV4-1
abundance: once
j_gene: TRBJ1-2
len: 15
CDR3aa: CASSQESGPNYGYTF
CDR3nt: TGCGCCAGCAGCCAAGAGTCCGGGCCTAACTATGGCTACACCTTC

d_gene: -
v_gene: TRBV11-2
abundance: few
j_gene: TRBJ2-7
len: 16
CDR3aa: CASSGIRVSPFYEQYF
CDR3nt: TGTGCCAGCAGCGGGATTCGCGTCAGCCCCTTTTACGAGCAGTACTTC

d_gene: TRBD1
v_gene: TRBV15
abundance: few
j_gene: TRBJ1-2
len: 17
CDR3aa: CATSRGNRDRSNYGYTF
CDR3nt: TGTGCCACCAGCAGAGGGAATCGGGACAGATCTAACTATGGCTACACCTTC

d_gene: TRBD1
v_gene: TRBV28
abundance: few
j_gene: TRBJ2-3
len: 14
CDR3aa: CASSSGTGGNTQYF
CDR3nt: TGTGCCAGCAGTTCCGGGACAGGGGGAAATACGCAGTATTTT

d_gene: -
v_gene: TRBV6-2/TRBV6-3
abundance: -
j_gene: TRBJ1-5
len: 16
CDR3aa: CASSYLAGMSNQPQHF
CDR3nt: TGTGCCAGCAGTTACTTGGCGGGGATGAGCAATCAGCCCCAGCATTTT

d_gene: TRBD1
v_gene: TRBV7-9
abundance: -
j_gene: TRBJ1-6
len: 16
CDR3aa: CASSLEQGVYNSPLHF
CDR3nt: TGTGCCAGCAGCTTAGAACAGGGGGTTTATAATTCACCCCTCCACTTT

d_gene: -
v_gene: TRBV6-5
abundance: few
j_gene: TRBJ2-7
len: 15
CDR3aa: CASSYSVKSSYEQYF
CDR3nt: TGTGCCAGCAGTTACTCGGTGAAGAGCTCCTACGAGCAGTACTTC

d_gene: -
v_gene: TRBV11-3
abundance: -
j_gene: TRBJ2-6
len: 15
CDR3aa: CASSLKGSGANVLTF
CDR3nt: TGTGCCAGCAGCTTGAAGGGATCCGGGGCCAACGTCCTGACTTTC

d_gene: TRBD1
v_gene: TRBV28
abundance: -
j_gene: TRBJ2-7
len: 13
CDR3aa: CATRTGQGYEQYF
CDR3nt: TGTGCCACCCGTACTGGACAGGGGTACGAGCAGTACTTC

d_gene: -
v_gene: TRBV6-5
abundance: few
j_gene: TRBJ2-1
len: 11
CDR3aa: CASGTGQGRFF
CDR3nt: TGTGCCAGCGGGACGGGGCAGGGAAGATTCTTC

d_gene: -
v_gene: TRBV7-9
abundance: many
j_gene: TRBJ1-4
len: 16
CDR3aa: CASSSRGEGQGEKLFF
CDR3nt: TGTGCCAGCAGCTCCAGAGGAGAGGGGCAGGGCGAAAAACTGTTTTTT

d_gene: -
v_gene: TRBV6-6
abundance: few
j_gene: TRBJ1-4
len: 15
CDR3aa: CASTFNGWTNEKLFF
CDR3nt: TGTGCCAGCACCTTTAACGGGTGGACTAATGAAAAACTGTTTTTT

d_gene: -
v_gene: TRBV2
abundance: few
j_gene: TRBJ1-5
len: 14
CDR3aa: CASSEGRGNQPQHF
CDR3nt: TGTGCCAGCAGTGAAGGCAGGGGCAATCAGCCCCAGCATTTT

d_gene: -
v_gene: TRBV7-6
abundance: -
j_gene: TRBJ1-1
len: 16
CDR3aa: CASSRTVVGWTTEAFF
CDR3nt: TGTGCCAGCAGCCGAACGGTAGTGGGGTGGACCACTGAAGCTTTCTTT

d_gene: -
v_gene: TRBV11-2
abundance: -
j_gene: TRBJ1-4
len: 13
CDR3aa: CASSLGVDEKLFF
CDR3nt: TGTGCCAGCAGCTTAGGGGTAGATGAAAAACTGTTTTTT

d_gene: TRBD2
v_gene: TRBV20-1
abundance: -
j_gene: TRBJ2-1
len: 16
CDR3aa: CSARDFLLAGDNEQFF
CDR3nt: TGCAGTGCTAGAGATTTTTTACTAGCGGGCGACAATGAGCAGTTCTTC

d_gene: -
v_gene: TRBV27
abundance: few
j_gene: TRBJ1-1
len: 13
CDR3aa: CASSSGQPIEAFF
CDR3nt: TGTGCCAGCAGTTCGGGACAACCAATTGAAGCTTTCTTT

d_gene: -
v_gene: TRBV6-5
abundance: few
j_gene: TRBJ2-6
len: 17
CDR3aa: CASSYSILSSGANVLTF
CDR3nt: TGTGCCAGCAGTTACAGTATCCTTTCCTCTGGGGCCAACGTCCTGACTTTC

d_gene: -
v_gene: TRBV5-4
abundance: -
j_gene: TRBJ1-2
len: 14
CDR3aa: CASSLVGRTYGYTF
CDR3nt: TGTGCCAGCAGCTTGGTGGGCAGAACCTATGGCTACACCTTC

d_gene: TRBD2
v_gene: TRBV9
abundance: few
j_gene: TRBJ2-3
len: 15
CDR3aa: CASSVGVAGADTQYF
CDR3nt: TGTGCCAGCAGCGTAGGAGTAGCGGGAGCAGATACGCAGTATTTT

d_gene: -
v_gene: TRBV6-2/TRBV6-3
abundance: -
j_gene: TRBJ2-1
len: 13
CDR3aa: CASSYSTSYEQFF
CDR3nt: TGTGCCAGCAGTTACTCTACCAGTTATGAGCAGTTCTTC

d_gene: -
v_gene: TRBV27
abundance: once
j_gene: TRBJ1-3
len: 14
CDR3aa: CASFLWREGNTIYF
CDR3nt: TGTGCCAGCTTCCTTTGGAGGGAAGGAAACACCATATATTTT

d_gene: -
v_gene: TRBV20-1
abundance: -
j_gene: TRBJ2-1
len: 12
CDR3aa: CSASSGKNEQFF
CDR3nt: TGCAGTGCTAGTTCGGGTAAAAATGAGCAGTTCTTC

d_gene: -
v_gene: TRBV6-2/TRBV6-3
abundance: once
j_gene: TRBJ2-1
len: 12
CDR3aa: CAGRDRRGEQFF
CDR3nt: TGTGCCGGACGAGACAGGCGGGGTGAGCAGTTCTTC

d_gene: -
v_gene: TRBV6-2/TRBV6-3
abundance: -
j_gene: TRBJ2-3
len: 14
CDR3aa: CASSRTFRTDTQYF
CDR3nt: TGTGCCAGCAGTCGGACTTTCCGCACAGATACGCAGTATTTT